This T cell receptor beta chain was sequenced for a study of blood T cell repertoires in COVID-19. Study-level background: The United States, Italy and Spain were the sources of the acute and convalescent COVID-19 samples. The analysed material was cDNA or gDNA that came from T cells, B-cell-depleted T cells, or PBMCs.

In the authors' methods: Counts of nucleated cells, estimated from reference gene primer amplification, were obtained. The method was immunoSEQ multiplex PCR; TCRdb's version includes in-frame clones alone and lacks a portion of them. V and J calls and clone size are those listed in that table; D and trimming were worked out from the DNA. The sample holds 110,000 or so clones, around 90% seen once. V gave up 4 bases and J gave up 3 bases; unmatched junction bases: 3. The CDR3 runs to 15 residues. The V gene's germline CDR1 is SEHNR and CDR2 FQNEAQ (reference sequence). The chain joins TRBV7-9 to TRBJ1-4; TRBD1 matches at 9 bases. The sequence was obtained from a woman in her 50s with acute or convalescent COVID-19. The specimen sequenced was peripheral blood. The CDR3 here is CASSSGQGPNEKLFF. The CDR3 DNA reads as TGTGCCAGCAGCTCCGGACAGGGGCCTAATGAAAAACTGTTTTTT.